The source of this TCR beta chain is a study of T cell responses to AZD1222 COVID-19 vaccine. Study-wide points: Repertoires were collected only later (after the peak T cell response had occurred). Mostly white British, mostly female donors; authors suggested clonal diversity may be underestimated. Reports indicate that nearly half of spike-specific TCRs are directed at unmutated variant regions. Compared with day 0, the breadth and depth of the Spike-specific TCR repertoire rose significantly after two doses of AZD1222.

On this clone itself: Its target is unknown.

Some clones are missing from TCRdb's copy, which holds only in-frame ones; the method was immunoSEQ multiplex PCR. The profile covers around 170,000 clones, with about 91% appearing a single time and 11% taken by the ten largest. The source of this sequence is an adult who received the AZD1222 COVID-19 vaccine. The material sequenced was peripheral blood, taken 28 days after the second AZD1222 dose.

In DNA form, the CDR3 reads TGTGCCAGCAGCCGACAGACAGGGGGCATTGAGACCCAGTACTTC. Amino acid sequence: CASSRQTGGIETQYF. The rearrangement links TRBV3-1 (or the pseudogene TRBV3-2) to TRBJ2-5; 10 bases fit TRBD1. Germline V gene lookup returns CDR1 LGHDT and CDR2 YNNKEL (reference sequence). After removal of 4 bases from V and 5 bases from J, the junction contained 7 bases not matched to a gene. This CDR3 has 15 amino acids.